The 17 T cell receptor beta chains below were found in one sample sequenced in a study of blood T cell repertoires in COVID-19. Method: immunoSEQ multiplex PCR; TCRdb's copy keeps in-frame clones and lacks some. The sample has under 200,000 clones; approximately 90% are singletons. Material: PBMCs or T cells enriched from blood (not recorded which). These receptors came from a woman aged 45-65 years who had recovered from COVID-19.

The J gene is TRBJ1-4, the V gene TRBV3-1 (or the pseudogene TRBV3-2), with 9 positions matching TRBD1. Trimming cost V 7 bases and J 8 bases; bases outside gene matches: 11. The CDR3 contains 15 residues. The germline CDR1 and CDR2 sequences are LGHDT and YNNKEL (reference sequence). CDR3: CASTLGDRAGEKLFF. The CDR3 coding sequence is TGTGCCAGCACCCTGGGGGACAGGGCGGGAGAAAAACTGTTTTTT.

The chain is built from TRBV19 and TRBJ1-5; no definite D call. Trimming removed 3 bases at V and 4 bases at J, with 7 bases between. Germline CDR1 and CDR2: LNHDA and SQIVND (reference sequence). The CDR3 length is 13 residues. The CDR3: CASSMRMNQPQHF. CDR3 sequence (DNA): TGTGCCAGTAGTATGCGGATGAATCAGCCCCAGCATTTT.

This clone was detected only once. This chain uses TRBV7-2 with TRBJ1-2; D remains ambiguous. V lost 6 bases and J 8 bases, leaving 10 bases between the germline ends. CDR1 SGHTA and CDR2 FQGNSA come from the germline V gene. This CDR3 is 11 amino acids long. CDR3 coding DNA: TGTGCCAGCAGTGATCTAGTCGGCTACACCTTC. It encodes CASSDLVGYTF.

This clone was seen a few times. The chain joins TRBV7-2 to TRBJ1-2, with a tentative D call TRBD1 (6 bases). V gave up 6 bases and J gave up 4 bases, with 12 bases separating them. The CDR3 is made up of 13 amino acids. Germline CDR1 and CDR2: SGHTA and FQGNSA. The CDR3 loop reads CASSIQGRYGYTF. CDR3 DNA sequence: TGTGCCAGCAGTATACAGGGCCGCTATGGCTACACCTTC.

This chain uses TRBV5-8 with TRBJ2-3, with 16 bases identical to TRBD2. The CDR3 is made up of 16 amino acids. The V and J ends lost 4 bases and 5 bases, in that order; junction bases with no gene match: 4. Germline lookup yields CDR1 SGHTS and CDR2 YDEGEE. The CDR3: CASSQGLAGGLDTQYF. In DNA, the CDR3 is TGTGCCAGCAGCCAGGGACTAGCGGGGGGGCTAGATACGCAGTATTTT.

This chain uses TRBV7-8 with TRBJ1-1; 9 bases are a match to TRBD1. The CDR3 consists of 14 residues. CDR1 is SGHVS, CDR2 FQNEAQ, per germline. V was pared by 6 bases and J by 11 bases, with 13 bases of the junction left unmatched. The CDR3 spells CASSYGTGSGGAFF. CDR3 DNA sequence: TGTGCCAGCAGTTACGGGACAGGGTCGGGTGGGGCTTTCTTT. The full variable domain, its missing parts supplied by reference TRBV7-8 and TRBJ1-1, is GAGVSQSPRYKVAKRGQDVALRCDPISGHVSLFWYQQALGQGPEFLTYFQNEAQLDKSGLPSDRFFAERPEGSVSTLKIQRTQQEDSAVYLCASSYGTGSGGAFFGQGTRLTVV.

The chain has TRBV7-3 and TRBJ2-3; 9 bases align to TRBD1. Germline V gives CDR1 SGHTA, CDR2 FQGTGA. The V segment lost 4 bases and the J segment 7 bases; nucleotides outside the gene matches: 9. The CDR3 extends over 15 amino acids. The CDR3: CASSSTGGSLYTQYF. The CDR3 DNA reads as TGTGCCAGCAGCTCCACAGGGGGCAGTTTGTATACGCAGTATTTT.

V gene TRBV19 combines with J gene TRBJ2-3, with D perhaps TRBD1 (6 bases). This CDR3 spans 15 amino acids. V gave up 6 bases and J gave up 2 bases, with 15 bases separating them. Germline CDR1 and CDR2: LNHDA and SQIVND (reference sequence). This chain's CDR3 is CASSRAGVPTDTQYF. The CDR3 region has the DNA TGTGCCAGTAGCAGGGCAGGGGTGCCCACAGATACGCAGTATTTT.

This chain connects TRBV18 to TRBJ2-5; 11 bases map to TRBD2. This CDR3 is 18 amino acids long. Germline CDR1 reads KGHSH; CDR2 reads LQKENI. The ends lost 5 bases at V and 2 bases at J; junction bases unmatched: 13. The CDR3 sequence is CASSALPGTSGLQETQYF. For the CDR3, the DNA is TGTGCCAGCTCAGCCTTACCCGGGACTAGCGGCCTTCAAGAGACCCAGTACTTC.

The chain carries TRBV19 and TRBJ1-1, with unresolved D. Germline values: CDR1 LNHDA, CDR2 SQIVND (reference sequence). The CDR3 loop spans 14 amino acids. V was cut by 5 bases and J by 2 bases, with 12 bases left in between. CDR3 protein: CASSFTSFNTEAFF. As DNA, the CDR3 is TGTGCCAGTAGTTTCACAAGTTTCAACACTGAAGCTTTCTTT.

V usage is TRBV5-4 and J usage is TRBJ2-1; TRBD1 aligns across 10 bases. CDR3 length: 15 residues. Unmatched junction bases numbered 6, after V lost 5 bases and J lost 4 bases. The V gene's germline CDR1 is SGHNT and CDR2 YYREEE (reference sequence). CDR3 bases: TGTGCCAGCAGTCTCCGACAGGGGGCGTACAATGAGCAGTTCTTC. Its translation: CASSLRQGAYNEQFF.

The rearrangement links TRBV5-6 to TRBJ2-2; 8 bases match TRBD1. Germline V CDR1 and CDR2: SGHDT, YYEEEE. The CDR3 covers 16 residues. After removal of 4 bases from V and 1 base from J, the junction contained 6 bases not matched to a gene. CDR3 in amino acids: CASSGRDRRNTGELFF. CDR3 in DNA: TGTGCCAGCAGCGGCCGGGACAGGAGGAACACCGGGGAGCTGTTTTTT.

This chain uses TRBV6-5 with TRBJ1-1; 10 nucleotides line up with TRBD1. V lost 4 bases and J lost 5; bases outside the gene matches: 4. The CDR3 extends over 14 amino acids. Per the germline V gene, CDR1 is MNHEY and CDR2 is SVGAGI. CDR3 sequence (DNA): TGTGCCAGCAGTTCTCGGACAGGGGGAACTGAAGCTTTCTTT. Encoded protein: CASSSRTGGTEAFF.

The chain links TRBV19 to TRBJ2-7, with D uncertain. V was trimmed by 5 bases and J by 0 bases, leaving 8 bases between them. CDR3 length: 13 residues. Germline CDR1 and CDR2: LNHDA and SQIVND (reference sequence). For the CDR3, the DNA is TGTGCCAGTAGTCCTCGGTACTCCTACGAGCAGTACTTC. Residues: CASSPRYSYEQYF.

The CDR3 spells CASSSGDIANSPLHF. CDR3 in DNA: TGTGCCAGCAGCTCCGGGGACATTGCTAATTCACCCCTCCACTTT. The chain employs TRBV7-9 and TRBJ1-6; TRBD1 is a possible D gene (6 bases). This CDR3 spans 15 amino acids. The V and J ends lost 4 bases and 6 bases respectively, with 13 bases between them. Germline V gives CDR1 SEHNR, CDR2 FQNEAQ (reference sequence).

The V call is TRBV19, the J call TRBJ1-5, with D hard to call. This CDR3 contains 13 residues. V was cut by 3 bases and J by 7 bases, with 10 bases left in between. Germline CDR1 LNHDA, CDR2 SQIVND (reference sequence). The CDR3 sequence: CASSIPGNQPQHF. In nucleotides, the CDR3 is TGTGCCAGTAGTATCCCCGGGAACCAGCCCCAGCATTTT.

The CDR3 here is CASSEGRYGYTF. The CDR3 nucleotides are TGCGCCAGCAGCGAAGGGAGATATGGCTACACCTTC. The genes are TRBV4-1 and TRBJ1-2, with unresolved D. This CDR3 is built from 12 residues. Per germline, CDR1 MGHRA and CDR2 YSYEKL. Between the trimmed V and J ends, which lost 5 bases and 5 bases, there was a span of 9 bases.